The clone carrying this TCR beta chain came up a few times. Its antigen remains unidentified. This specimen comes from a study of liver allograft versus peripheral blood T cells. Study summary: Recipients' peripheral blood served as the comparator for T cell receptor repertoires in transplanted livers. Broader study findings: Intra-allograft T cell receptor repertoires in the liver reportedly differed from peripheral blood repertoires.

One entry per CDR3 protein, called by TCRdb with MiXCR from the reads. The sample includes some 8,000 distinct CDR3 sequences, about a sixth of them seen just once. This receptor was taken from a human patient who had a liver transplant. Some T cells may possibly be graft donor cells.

The CDR3 is CSASPNRADSPLHF. The DNA for the CDR3 is TGCAGTGCTAGTCCCAACAGGGCGGACTCACCCCTCCACTTT. The chain links TRBV20-1 to TRBJ1-6; possibly TRBD1 for D (6 bases). CDR3 length equals 14 residues. V lost 3 bases, J lost 10 bases, and 16 bases lay in between. Germline CDR1 DFQATT, CDR2 SNEGSKA (reference sequence).